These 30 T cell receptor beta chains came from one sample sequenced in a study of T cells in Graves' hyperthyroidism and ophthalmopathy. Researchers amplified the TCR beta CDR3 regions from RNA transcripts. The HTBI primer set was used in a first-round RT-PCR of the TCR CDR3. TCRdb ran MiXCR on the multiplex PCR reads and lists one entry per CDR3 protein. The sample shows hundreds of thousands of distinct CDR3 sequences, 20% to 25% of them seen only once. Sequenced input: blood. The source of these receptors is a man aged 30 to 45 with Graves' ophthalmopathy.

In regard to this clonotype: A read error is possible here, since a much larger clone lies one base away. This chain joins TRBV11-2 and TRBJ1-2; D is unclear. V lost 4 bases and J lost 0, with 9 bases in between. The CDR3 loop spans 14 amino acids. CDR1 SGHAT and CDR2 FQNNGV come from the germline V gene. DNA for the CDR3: TGTGCCAGCAGCTCCAGGAAGGCTAACTATGGCTACACCTTC. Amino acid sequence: CASSSRKANYGYTF. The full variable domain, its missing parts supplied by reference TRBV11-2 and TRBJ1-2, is EAGVAQSPRYKIIEKRQSVAFWCNPISGHATLYWYQQILGQGPKLLIQFQNNGVVDDSQLPKDRFSAERLKGVDSTLKIQPAKLEDSAVYLCASSSRKANYGYTFGSGTRLTVV.

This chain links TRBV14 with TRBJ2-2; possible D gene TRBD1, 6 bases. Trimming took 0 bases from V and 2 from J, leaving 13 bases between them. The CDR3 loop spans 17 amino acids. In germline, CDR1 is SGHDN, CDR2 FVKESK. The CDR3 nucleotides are TGTGCCAGCAGCCAAGAGTCCTACAGGGCTAACACCGGGGAGCTGTTTTTT. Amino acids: CASSQESYRANTGELFF.

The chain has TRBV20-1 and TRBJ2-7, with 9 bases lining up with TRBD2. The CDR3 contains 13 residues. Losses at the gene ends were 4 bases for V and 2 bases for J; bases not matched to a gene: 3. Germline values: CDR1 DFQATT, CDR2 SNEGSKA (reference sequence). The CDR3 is CSAKASGTYEQYF. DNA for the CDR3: TGCAGTGCTAAGGCTAGCGGGACCTACGAGCAGTACTTC.

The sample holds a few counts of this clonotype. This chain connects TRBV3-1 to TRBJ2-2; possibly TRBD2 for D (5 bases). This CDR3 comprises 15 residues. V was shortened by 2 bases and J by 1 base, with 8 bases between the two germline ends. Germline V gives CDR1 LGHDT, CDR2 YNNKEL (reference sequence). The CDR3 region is CASSQRELNTGELFF. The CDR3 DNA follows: TGTGCCAGCAGCCAAAGGGAGCTGAACACCGGGGAGCTGTTTTTT. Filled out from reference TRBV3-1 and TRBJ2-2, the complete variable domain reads DTAVSQTPKYLVTQMGNDKSIKCEQNLGHDTMYWYKQDSKKFLKIMFSYNNKELIINETVPNRFSPKSPDKAHLNLHINSLELGDSAVYFCASSQRELNTGELFFGEGSRLTVL.

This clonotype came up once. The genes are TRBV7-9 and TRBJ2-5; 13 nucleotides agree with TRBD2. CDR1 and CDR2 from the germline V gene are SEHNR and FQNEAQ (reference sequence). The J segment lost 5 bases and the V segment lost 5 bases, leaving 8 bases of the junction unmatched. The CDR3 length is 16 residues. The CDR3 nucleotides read TGTGCCAGCAGCCCAGGACTAGCGGGAGCTGCGGAGACCCAGTACTTC. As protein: CASSPGLAGAAETQYF. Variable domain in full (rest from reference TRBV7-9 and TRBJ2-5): DTGVSQNPRHKITKRGQNVTFRCDPISEHNRLYWYRQTLGQGPEFLTYFQNEAQLEKSRLLSDRFSAERPKGSFSTLEIQRTEQGDSAMYLCASSPGLAGAAETQYFGPGTRLLVL.

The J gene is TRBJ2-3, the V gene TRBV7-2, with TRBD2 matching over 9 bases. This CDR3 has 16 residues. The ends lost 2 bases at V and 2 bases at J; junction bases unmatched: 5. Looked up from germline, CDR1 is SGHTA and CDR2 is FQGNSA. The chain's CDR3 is CASSLTSGRSTDTQYF. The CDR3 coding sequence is TGTGCCAGCAGCTTAACCAGCGGGAGGTCCACAGATACGCAGTATTTT.

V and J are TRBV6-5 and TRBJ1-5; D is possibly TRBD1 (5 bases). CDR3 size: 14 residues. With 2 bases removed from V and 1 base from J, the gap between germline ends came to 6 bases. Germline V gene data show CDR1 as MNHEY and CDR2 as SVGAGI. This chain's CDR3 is CASSYGGSNQPQHF. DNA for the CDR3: TGTGCCAGCAGTTACGGGGGAAGCAATCAGCCCCAGCATTTT.

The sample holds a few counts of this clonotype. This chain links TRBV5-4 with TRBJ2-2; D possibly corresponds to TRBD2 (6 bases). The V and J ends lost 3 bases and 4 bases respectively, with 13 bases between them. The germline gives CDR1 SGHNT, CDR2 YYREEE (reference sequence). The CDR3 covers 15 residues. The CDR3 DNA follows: TGTGCCAGCAGCTCCCGCGTCGGGAGCACCGGGGAGCTGTTTTTT. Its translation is CASSSRVGSTGELFF.

CDR3 sequence (DNA): TGTGCCAGCAGTTTGGGGGGGGTGCGCGGCTACACCTTC. Protein product: CASSLGGVRGYTF. The chain has TRBV28 and TRBJ1-2, with D possibly TRBD1 on 5 matching bases. Germline V CDR1 and CDR2: MDHEN, SYDVKM. There are 13 residues in the CDR3. Trimming cost V 3 bases and J 8 bases, with 13 bases left between them.

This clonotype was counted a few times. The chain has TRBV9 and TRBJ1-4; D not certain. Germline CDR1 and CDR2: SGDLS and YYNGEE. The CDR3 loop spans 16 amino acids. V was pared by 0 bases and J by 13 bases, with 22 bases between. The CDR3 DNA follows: TGTGCCAGCAGCGTAGGGGTCGGGCTAACCCTTGACGGACTGTTTTTT. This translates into CASSVGVGLTLDGLFF. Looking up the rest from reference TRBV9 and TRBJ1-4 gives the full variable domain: DSGVTQTPKHLITATGQRVTLRCSPRSGDLSVYWYQQSLDQGLQFLIQYYNGEERAKGNILERFSAQQFPDLHSELNLSSLELGDSALYFCASSVGVGLTLDGLFFGSGTQLSVL.

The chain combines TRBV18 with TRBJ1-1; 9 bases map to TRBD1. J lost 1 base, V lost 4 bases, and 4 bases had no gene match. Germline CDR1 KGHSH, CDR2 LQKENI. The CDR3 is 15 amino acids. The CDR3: CASSLQGATNTEAFF. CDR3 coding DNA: TGTGCCAGCTCACTACAGGGGGCGACGAACACTGAAGCTTTCTTT.

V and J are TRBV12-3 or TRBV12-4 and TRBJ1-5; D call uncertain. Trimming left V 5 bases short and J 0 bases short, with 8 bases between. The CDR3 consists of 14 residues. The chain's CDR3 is CASSNDYSNQPQHF. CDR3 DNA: TGTGCCAGCAGTAACGACTATAGCAATCAGCCCCAGCATTTT.

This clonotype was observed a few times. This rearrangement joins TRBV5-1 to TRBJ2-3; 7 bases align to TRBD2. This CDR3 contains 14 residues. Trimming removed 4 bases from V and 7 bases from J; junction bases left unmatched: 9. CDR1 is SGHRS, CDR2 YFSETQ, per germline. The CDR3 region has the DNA TGCGCCAGCAGCCCGGAAGCGGGAAGAAATACGCAGTATTTT. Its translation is CASSPEAGRNTQYF.

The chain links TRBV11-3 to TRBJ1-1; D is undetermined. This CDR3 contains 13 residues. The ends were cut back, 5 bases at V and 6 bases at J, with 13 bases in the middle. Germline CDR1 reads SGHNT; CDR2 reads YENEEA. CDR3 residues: CASSLRSYAEAFF. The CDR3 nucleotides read TGTGCCAGCAGCCTCAGGTCTTACGCTGAAGCTTTCTTT.

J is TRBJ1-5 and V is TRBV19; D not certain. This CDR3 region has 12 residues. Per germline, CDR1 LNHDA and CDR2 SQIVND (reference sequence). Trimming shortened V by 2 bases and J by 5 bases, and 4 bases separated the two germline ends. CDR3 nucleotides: TGTGCCAGTAGTATATTTGATCAGCCCCAGCATTTT. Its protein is CASSIFDQPQHF.

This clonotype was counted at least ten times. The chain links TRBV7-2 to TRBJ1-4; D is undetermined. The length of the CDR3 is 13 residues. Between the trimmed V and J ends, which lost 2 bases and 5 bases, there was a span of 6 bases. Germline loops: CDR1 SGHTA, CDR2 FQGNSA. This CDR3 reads CASSLYGNEKLFF. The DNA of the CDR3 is TGTGCCAGCAGCTTATACGGGAATGAAAAACTGTTTTTT.

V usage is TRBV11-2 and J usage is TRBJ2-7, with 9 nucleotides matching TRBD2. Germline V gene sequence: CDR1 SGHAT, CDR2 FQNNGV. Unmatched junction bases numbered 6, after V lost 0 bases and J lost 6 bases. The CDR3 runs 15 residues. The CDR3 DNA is TGTGCCAGCAGCTTAGAGGTAGCGGGAGTTTCCGAGCAGTACTTC. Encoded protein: CASSLEVAGVSEQYF.

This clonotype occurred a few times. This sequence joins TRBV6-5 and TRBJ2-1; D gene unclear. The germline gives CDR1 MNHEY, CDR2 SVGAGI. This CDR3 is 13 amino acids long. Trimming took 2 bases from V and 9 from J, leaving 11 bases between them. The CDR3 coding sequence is TGTGCCAGCAGTTACAGGGTCAACGGTGAGCAGTTCTTC. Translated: CASSYRVNGEQFF.

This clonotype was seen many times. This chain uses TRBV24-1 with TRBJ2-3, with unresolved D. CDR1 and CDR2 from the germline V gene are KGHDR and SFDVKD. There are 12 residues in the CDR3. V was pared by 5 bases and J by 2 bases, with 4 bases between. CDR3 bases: TGTGCCACCAGTGCCTTCACAGATACGCAGTATTTT. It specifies CATSAFTDTQYF.

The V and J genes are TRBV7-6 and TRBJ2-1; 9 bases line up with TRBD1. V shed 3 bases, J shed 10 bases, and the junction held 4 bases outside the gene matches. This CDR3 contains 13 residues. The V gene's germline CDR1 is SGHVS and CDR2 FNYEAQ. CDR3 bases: TGTGCCAGCAGCTTTCGGACAGGGGACGAGCAGTTCTTC. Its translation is CASSFRTGDEQFF.

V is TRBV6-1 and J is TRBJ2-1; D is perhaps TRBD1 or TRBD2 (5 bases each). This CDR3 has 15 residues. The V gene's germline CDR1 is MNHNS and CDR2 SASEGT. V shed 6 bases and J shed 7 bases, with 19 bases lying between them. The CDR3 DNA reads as TGTGCCAGCAGCCCTGGGACGGCCCTATGGAATGAGCAGTTCTTC. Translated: CASSPGTALWNEQFF.

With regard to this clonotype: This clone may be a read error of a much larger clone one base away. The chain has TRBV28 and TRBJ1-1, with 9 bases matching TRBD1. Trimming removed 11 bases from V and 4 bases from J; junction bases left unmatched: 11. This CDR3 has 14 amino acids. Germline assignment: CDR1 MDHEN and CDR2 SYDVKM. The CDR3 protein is CAGTWDRASTEAFF. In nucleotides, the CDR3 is TGTGCCGGCACTTGGGACAGGGCGAGCACTGAAGCTTTCTTT.

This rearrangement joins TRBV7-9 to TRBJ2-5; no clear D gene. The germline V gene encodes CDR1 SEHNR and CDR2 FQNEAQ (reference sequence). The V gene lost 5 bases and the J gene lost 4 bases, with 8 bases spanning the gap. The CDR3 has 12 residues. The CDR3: CASSQSRETQYF. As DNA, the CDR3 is TGTGCCAGCAGCCAATCCCGAGAGACCCAGTACTTC.

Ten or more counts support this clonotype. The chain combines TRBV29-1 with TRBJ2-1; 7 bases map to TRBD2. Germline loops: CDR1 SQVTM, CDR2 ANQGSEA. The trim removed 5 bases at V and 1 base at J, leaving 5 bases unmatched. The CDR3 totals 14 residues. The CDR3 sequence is CSVPVGGSYNEQFF. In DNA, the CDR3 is TGCAGCGTTCCAGTGGGAGGGTCCTACAATGAGCAGTTCTTC.

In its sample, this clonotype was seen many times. The CDR3 spells CASSPEETQYF. The CDR3, as DNA: TGTGCCAGCTCACCGGAAGAGACCCAGTACTTC. The chain recombines TRBV18 with TRBJ2-5; D is unresolved. Germline V lookup: CDR1 KGHSH, CDR2 LQKENI. CDR3 size: 11 residues. The V and J ends lost 3 bases and 3 bases respectively, with 2 bases between them.

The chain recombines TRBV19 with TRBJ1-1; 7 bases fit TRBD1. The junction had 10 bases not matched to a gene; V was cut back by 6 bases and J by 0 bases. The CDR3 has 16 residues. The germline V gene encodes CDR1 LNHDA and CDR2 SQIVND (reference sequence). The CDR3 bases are TGTGCCAGTAGAGACGGGAGACAGGGTATGAACACTGAAGCTTTCTTT. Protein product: CASRDGRQGMNTEAFF.

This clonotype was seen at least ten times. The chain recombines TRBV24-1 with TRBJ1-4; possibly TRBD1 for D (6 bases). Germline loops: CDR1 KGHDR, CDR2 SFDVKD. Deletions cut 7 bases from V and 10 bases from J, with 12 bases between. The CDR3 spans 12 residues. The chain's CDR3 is CATRAGDGKLFF. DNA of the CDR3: TGTGCCACCAGGGCAGGGGACGGAAAACTGTTTTTT.

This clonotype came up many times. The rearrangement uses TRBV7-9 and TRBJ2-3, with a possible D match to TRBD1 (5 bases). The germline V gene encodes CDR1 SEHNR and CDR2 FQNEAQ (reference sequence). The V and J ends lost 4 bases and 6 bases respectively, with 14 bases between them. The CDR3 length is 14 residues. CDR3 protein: CASSSAGYIDTQYF. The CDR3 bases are TGTGCCAGCAGCTCCGCAGGGTATATCGATACGCAGTATTTT.

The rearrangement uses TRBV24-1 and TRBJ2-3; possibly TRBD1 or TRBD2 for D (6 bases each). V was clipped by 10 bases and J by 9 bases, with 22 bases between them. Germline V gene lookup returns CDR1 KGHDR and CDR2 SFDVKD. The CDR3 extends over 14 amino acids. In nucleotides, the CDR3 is TGTGCCACTACAACAGGGCCGGGGGTGTCCACGCAGTATTTT. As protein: CATTTGPGVSTQYF.

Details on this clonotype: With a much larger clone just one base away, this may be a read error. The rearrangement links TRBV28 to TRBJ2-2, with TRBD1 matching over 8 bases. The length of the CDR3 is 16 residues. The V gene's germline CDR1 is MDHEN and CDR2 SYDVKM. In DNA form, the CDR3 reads TGTACCAGCAGTTTATTGGGGACAGGGAACACCGGGGAGCTGTTTTTT. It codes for CTSSLLGTGNTGELFF.